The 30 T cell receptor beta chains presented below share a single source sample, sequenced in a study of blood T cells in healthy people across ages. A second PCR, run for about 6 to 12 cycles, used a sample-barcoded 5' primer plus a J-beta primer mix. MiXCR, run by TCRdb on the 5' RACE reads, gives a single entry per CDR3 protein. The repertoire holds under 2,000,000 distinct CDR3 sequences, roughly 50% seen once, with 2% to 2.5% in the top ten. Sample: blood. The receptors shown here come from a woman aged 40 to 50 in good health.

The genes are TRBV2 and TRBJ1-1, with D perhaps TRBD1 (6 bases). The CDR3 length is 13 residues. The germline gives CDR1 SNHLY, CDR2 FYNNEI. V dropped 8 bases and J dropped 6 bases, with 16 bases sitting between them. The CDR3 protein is CASPSEGGAEAFF. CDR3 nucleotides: TGTGCCAGCCCGTCGGAGGGGGGGGCTGAAGCTTTCTTT.

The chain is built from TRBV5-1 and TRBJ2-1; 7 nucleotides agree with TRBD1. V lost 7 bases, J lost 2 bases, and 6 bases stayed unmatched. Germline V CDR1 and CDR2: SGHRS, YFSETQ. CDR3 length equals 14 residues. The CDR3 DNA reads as TGCGCCAGCTTCGAGGGGGCCGCCTACAATGAGCAGTTCTTC. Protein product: CASFEGAAYNEQFF.

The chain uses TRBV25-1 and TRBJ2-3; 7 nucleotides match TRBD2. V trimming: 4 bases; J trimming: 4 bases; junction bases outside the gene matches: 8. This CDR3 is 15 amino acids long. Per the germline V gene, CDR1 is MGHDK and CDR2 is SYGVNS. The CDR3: CASSVRRGMADTQYF. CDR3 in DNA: TGTGCCAGCAGTGTACGGCGGGGGATGGCAGATACGCAGTATTTT.

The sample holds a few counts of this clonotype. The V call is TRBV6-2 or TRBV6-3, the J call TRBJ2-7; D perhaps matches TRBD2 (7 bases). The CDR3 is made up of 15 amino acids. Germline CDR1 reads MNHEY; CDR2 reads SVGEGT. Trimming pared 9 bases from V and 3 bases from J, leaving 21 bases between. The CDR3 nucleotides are TGTGCCAGTGAAGGGGGGGCTGCTTGGTACTACGAGCAGTACTTC. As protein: CASEGGAAWYYEQYF.

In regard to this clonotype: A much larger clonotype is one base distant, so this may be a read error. The DNA for the CDR3 is TGTACCAGCAGCTTGGGCCTCCAGGGGGAAACCGGGGAGCTGTTTTTT. Translation: CTSSLGLQGETGELFF. This chain links TRBV5-6 with TRBJ2-2, with 7 bases that match TRBD1. This CDR3 is built from 16 residues. Germline V lookup: CDR1 SGHDT, CDR2 YYEEEE.

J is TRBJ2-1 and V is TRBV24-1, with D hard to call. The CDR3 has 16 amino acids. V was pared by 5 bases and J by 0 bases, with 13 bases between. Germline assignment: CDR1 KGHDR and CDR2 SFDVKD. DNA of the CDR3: TGTGCCACCAGTGGAACAGTTCCCAGCTCCTACAATGAGCAGTTCTTC. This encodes CATSGTVPSSYNEQFF.

CDR3 loop: CASSENNDNQPQHF. CDR3 nucleotide sequence: TGTGCCAGCAGTGAGAACAACGACAATCAGCCCCAGCATTTT. V gene TRBV6-1 combines with J gene TRBJ1-5; D unresolved. CDR3 length: 14 residues. Germline V lookup: CDR1 MNHNS, CDR2 SASEGT. The ends were cut back, 3 bases at V and 3 bases at J, with 9 bases in the middle.

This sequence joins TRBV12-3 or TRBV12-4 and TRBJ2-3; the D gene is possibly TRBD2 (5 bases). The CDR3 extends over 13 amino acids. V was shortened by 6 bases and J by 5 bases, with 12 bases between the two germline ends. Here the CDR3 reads CASSGVPRDTQYF. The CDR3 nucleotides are TGTGCCAGCAGCGGGGTGCCCCGAGATACGCAGTATTTT.

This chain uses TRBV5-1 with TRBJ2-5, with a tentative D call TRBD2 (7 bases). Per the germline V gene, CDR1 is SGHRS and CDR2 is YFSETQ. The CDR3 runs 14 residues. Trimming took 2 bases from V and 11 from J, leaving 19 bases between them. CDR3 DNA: TGCGCCAGCAGCTTCGGGGGGCCGGCGAATGAGCAGTACTTC. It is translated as CASSFGGPANEQYF.

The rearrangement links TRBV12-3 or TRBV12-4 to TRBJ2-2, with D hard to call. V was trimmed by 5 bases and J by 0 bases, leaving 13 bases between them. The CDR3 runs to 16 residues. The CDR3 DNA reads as TGTGCCAGCAGTCCCCTTTTTGGCGCGAACACCGGGGAGCTGTTTTTT. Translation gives CASSPLFGANTGELFF.

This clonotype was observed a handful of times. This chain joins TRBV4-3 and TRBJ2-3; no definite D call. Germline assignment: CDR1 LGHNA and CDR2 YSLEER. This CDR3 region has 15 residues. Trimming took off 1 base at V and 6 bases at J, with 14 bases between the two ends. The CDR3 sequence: CASSQGLPEVDTQYF. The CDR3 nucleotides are TGCGCCAGCAGCCAAGGATTACCTGAGGTGGATACGCAGTATTTT.

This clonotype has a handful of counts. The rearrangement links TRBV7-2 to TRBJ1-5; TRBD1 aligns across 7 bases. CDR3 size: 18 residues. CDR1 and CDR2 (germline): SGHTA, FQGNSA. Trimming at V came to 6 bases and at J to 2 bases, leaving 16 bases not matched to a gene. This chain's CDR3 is CASSYPGQPVSGNQPQHF. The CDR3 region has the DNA TGTGCCAGCAGTTATCCGGGACAGCCCGTCTCCGGCAATCAGCCCCAGCATTTT.

The CDR3 region has the DNA TGTGCCAGCAGTTACAACCTCGGGGAGGGGCTCGGCGGGCAGTACTTC. This translates into CASSYNLGEGLGGQYF. This rearrangement joins TRBV12-3 or TRBV12-4 to TRBJ2-5, with 7 bases that match TRBD2. CDR3 length equals 16 residues. J was trimmed by 11 bases and V by 4 bases; bases with no gene match: 19.

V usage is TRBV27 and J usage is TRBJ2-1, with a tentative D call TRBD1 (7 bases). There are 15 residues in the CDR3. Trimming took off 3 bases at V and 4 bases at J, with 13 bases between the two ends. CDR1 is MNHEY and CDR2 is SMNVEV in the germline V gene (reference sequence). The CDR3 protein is CASSFSPGGYNEQFF. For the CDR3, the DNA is TGTGCCAGCAGTTTCTCGCCAGGGGGGTACAATGAGCAGTTCTTC.

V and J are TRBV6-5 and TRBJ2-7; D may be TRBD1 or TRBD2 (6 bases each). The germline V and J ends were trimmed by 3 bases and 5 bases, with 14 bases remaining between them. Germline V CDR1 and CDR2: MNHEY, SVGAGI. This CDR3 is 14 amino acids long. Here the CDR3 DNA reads TGTGCCAGCAGTTATTTTGGGGGGCAGGACGAGCAGTACTTC. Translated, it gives CASSYFGGQDEQYF.

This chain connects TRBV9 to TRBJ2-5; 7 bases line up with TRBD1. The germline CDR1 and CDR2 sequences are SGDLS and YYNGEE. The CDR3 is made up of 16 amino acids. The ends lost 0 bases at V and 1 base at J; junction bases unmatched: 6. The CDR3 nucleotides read TGTGCCAGCAGCGTAGAGGGACAGAATTTCCAAGAGACCCAGTACTTC. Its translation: CASSVEGQNFQETQYF.

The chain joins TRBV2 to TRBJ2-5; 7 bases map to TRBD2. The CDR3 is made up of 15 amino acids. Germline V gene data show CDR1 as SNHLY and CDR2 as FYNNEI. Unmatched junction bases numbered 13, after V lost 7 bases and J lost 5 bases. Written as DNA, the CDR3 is TGTGCCAGCATTAGGGAGGGCATTGGACGGGAGACCCAGTACTTC. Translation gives CASIREGIGRETQYF.

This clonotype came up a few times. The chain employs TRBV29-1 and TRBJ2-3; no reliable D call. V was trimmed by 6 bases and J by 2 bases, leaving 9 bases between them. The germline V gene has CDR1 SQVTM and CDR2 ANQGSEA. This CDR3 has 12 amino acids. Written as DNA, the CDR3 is TGCAGCGTAGCCAGGCTCACAGATACGCAGTATTTT. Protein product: CSVARLTDTQYF.

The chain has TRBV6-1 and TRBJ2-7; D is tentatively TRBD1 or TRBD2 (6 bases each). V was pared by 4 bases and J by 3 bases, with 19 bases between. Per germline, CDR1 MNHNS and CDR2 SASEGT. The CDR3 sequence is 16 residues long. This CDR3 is CASSARVEGHFYEQYF. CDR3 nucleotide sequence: TGTGCCAGCAGTGCCCGCGTGGAGGGACACTTCTACGAGCAGTACTTC.

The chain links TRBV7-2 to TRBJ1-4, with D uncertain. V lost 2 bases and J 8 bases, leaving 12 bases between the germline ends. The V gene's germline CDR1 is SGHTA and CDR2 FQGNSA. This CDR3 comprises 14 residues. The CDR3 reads CASSLMGYNEKLFF. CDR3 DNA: TGTGCCAGCAGCTTAATGGGGTATAACGAAAAACTGTTTTTT.

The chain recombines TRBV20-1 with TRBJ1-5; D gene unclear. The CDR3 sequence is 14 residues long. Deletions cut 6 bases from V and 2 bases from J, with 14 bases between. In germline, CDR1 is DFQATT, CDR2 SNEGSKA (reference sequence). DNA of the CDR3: TGCAGTGCCGCCCTCCCGAGGGGCAATCAGCCCCAGCATTTT. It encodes CSAALPRGNQPQHF.

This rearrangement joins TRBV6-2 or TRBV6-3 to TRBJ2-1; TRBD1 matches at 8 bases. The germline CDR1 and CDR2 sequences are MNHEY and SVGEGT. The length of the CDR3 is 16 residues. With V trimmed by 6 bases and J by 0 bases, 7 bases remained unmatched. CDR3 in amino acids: CASSLWGTGSYNEQFF. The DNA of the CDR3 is TGTGCCAGCAGCTTATGGGGGACAGGCTCCTACAATGAGCAGTTCTTC.

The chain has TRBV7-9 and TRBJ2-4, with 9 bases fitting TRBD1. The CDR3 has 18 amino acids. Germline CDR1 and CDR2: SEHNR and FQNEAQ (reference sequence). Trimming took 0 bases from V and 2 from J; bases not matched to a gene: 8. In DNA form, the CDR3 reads TGTGCCAGCAGCTTAGCGGAAGGGACAGGGAGGACCAAAAACATTCAGTACTTC. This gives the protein CASSLAEGTGRTKNIQYF.

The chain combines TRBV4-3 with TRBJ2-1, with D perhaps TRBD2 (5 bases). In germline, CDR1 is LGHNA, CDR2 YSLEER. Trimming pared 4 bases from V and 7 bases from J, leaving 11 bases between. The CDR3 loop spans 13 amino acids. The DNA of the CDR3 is TGCGCCAGCAGCCGAGATAGGGAGAATGAGCAGTTCTTC. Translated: CASSRDRENEQFF.

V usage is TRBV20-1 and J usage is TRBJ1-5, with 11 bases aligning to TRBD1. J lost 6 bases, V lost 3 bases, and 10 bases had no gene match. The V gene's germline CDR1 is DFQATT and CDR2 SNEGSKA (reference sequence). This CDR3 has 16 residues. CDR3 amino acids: CSARRPFGTGGQPQHF. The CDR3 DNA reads TGCAGTGCTAGGCGACCCTTTGGGACAGGGGGTCAGCCCCAGCATTTT.

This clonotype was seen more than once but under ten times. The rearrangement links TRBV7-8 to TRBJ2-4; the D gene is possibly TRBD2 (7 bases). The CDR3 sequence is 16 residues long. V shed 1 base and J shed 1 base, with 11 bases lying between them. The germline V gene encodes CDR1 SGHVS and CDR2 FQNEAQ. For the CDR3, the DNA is TGTGCCAGCAGCTTAGGCGGGGGCTCGGCCAAAAACATTCAGTACTTC. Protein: CASSLGGGSAKNIQYF. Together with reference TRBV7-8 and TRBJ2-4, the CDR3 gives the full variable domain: GAGVSQSPRYKVAKRGQDVALRCDPISGHVSLFWYQQALGQGPEFLTYFQNEAQLDKSGLPSDRFFAERPEGSVSTLKIQRTQQEDSAVYLCASSLGGGSAKNIQYFGAGTRLSVL.

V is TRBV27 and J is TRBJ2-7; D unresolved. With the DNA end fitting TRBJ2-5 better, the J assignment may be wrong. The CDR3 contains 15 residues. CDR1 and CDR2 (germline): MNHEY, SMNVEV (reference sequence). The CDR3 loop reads CASSATPSESETQYF. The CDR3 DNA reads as TGTGCCAGCAGTGCCACACCAAGCGAGTCGGAGACCCAGTACTTC.

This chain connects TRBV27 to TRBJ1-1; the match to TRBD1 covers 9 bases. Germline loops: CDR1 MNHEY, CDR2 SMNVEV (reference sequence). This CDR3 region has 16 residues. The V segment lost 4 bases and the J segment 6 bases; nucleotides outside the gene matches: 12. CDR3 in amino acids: CASSSAWTGELAEAFF. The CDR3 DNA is TGTGCCAGCAGTTCCGCTTGGACAGGGGAACTCGCTGAAGCTTTCTTT.

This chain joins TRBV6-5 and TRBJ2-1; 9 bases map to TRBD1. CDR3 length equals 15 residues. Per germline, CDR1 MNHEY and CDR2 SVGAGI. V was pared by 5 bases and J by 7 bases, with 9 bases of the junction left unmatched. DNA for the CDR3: TGTGCCAGCAGTAGCCCCGGGACAGGGTTAAATGAGCAGTTCTTC. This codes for CASSSPGTGLNEQFF.

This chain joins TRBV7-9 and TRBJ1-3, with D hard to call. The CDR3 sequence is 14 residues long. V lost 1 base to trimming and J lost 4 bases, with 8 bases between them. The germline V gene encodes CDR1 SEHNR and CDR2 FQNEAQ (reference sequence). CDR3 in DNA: TGTGCCAGCAGCTTAGACGGCTCCGGAAACACCATATATTTT. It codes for CASSLDGSGNTIYF.